A selection of T cell receptor beta chains follows, all from one sample in a study of monozygotic twins with inflammatory bowel disease. TCRdb re-called the 5' RACE reads, yielding one record per CDR3 amino acid sequence without DNA. The ten top clones account for approximately 2.4%, within a sample of some 440,000 distinct CDR3 sequences. Specimen: blood. These receptors were taken from a human donor with ulcerative colitis or Crohn's disease, or a healthy co-twin of an affected twin (not recorded which). The CDR3 runs from the conserved cysteine through the conserved F or W.

J	V	CDR3
TRBJ2-1	TRBV12-3/TRBV12-4	CASSLSRTGRSTF
TRBJ2-3	TRBV5-5	CASSLVGGTVSDTQYF
TRBJ2-1	TRBV25-1	CASSKAGALGEQFF
TRBJ2-1	TRBV20-1	CSARDPSGSIYNEQFF
TRBJ2-5	TRBV28	CASREGTGRKIETQYF
TRBJ2-3	TRBV15	CATSRVEITGIRTDTQYF
TRBJ2-1	TRBV7-8	CASSDGTSGLSANEQFF
TRBJ2-6	TRBV5-5	CASSRDSSGANVLTF
TRBJ2-7	TRBV5-1	CASSLEGGKYEQYF
TRBJ2-7	TRBV29-1	CSVGTVPYEQYF
TRBJ2-1	TRBV20-1	CSALQGPMGNEQFF